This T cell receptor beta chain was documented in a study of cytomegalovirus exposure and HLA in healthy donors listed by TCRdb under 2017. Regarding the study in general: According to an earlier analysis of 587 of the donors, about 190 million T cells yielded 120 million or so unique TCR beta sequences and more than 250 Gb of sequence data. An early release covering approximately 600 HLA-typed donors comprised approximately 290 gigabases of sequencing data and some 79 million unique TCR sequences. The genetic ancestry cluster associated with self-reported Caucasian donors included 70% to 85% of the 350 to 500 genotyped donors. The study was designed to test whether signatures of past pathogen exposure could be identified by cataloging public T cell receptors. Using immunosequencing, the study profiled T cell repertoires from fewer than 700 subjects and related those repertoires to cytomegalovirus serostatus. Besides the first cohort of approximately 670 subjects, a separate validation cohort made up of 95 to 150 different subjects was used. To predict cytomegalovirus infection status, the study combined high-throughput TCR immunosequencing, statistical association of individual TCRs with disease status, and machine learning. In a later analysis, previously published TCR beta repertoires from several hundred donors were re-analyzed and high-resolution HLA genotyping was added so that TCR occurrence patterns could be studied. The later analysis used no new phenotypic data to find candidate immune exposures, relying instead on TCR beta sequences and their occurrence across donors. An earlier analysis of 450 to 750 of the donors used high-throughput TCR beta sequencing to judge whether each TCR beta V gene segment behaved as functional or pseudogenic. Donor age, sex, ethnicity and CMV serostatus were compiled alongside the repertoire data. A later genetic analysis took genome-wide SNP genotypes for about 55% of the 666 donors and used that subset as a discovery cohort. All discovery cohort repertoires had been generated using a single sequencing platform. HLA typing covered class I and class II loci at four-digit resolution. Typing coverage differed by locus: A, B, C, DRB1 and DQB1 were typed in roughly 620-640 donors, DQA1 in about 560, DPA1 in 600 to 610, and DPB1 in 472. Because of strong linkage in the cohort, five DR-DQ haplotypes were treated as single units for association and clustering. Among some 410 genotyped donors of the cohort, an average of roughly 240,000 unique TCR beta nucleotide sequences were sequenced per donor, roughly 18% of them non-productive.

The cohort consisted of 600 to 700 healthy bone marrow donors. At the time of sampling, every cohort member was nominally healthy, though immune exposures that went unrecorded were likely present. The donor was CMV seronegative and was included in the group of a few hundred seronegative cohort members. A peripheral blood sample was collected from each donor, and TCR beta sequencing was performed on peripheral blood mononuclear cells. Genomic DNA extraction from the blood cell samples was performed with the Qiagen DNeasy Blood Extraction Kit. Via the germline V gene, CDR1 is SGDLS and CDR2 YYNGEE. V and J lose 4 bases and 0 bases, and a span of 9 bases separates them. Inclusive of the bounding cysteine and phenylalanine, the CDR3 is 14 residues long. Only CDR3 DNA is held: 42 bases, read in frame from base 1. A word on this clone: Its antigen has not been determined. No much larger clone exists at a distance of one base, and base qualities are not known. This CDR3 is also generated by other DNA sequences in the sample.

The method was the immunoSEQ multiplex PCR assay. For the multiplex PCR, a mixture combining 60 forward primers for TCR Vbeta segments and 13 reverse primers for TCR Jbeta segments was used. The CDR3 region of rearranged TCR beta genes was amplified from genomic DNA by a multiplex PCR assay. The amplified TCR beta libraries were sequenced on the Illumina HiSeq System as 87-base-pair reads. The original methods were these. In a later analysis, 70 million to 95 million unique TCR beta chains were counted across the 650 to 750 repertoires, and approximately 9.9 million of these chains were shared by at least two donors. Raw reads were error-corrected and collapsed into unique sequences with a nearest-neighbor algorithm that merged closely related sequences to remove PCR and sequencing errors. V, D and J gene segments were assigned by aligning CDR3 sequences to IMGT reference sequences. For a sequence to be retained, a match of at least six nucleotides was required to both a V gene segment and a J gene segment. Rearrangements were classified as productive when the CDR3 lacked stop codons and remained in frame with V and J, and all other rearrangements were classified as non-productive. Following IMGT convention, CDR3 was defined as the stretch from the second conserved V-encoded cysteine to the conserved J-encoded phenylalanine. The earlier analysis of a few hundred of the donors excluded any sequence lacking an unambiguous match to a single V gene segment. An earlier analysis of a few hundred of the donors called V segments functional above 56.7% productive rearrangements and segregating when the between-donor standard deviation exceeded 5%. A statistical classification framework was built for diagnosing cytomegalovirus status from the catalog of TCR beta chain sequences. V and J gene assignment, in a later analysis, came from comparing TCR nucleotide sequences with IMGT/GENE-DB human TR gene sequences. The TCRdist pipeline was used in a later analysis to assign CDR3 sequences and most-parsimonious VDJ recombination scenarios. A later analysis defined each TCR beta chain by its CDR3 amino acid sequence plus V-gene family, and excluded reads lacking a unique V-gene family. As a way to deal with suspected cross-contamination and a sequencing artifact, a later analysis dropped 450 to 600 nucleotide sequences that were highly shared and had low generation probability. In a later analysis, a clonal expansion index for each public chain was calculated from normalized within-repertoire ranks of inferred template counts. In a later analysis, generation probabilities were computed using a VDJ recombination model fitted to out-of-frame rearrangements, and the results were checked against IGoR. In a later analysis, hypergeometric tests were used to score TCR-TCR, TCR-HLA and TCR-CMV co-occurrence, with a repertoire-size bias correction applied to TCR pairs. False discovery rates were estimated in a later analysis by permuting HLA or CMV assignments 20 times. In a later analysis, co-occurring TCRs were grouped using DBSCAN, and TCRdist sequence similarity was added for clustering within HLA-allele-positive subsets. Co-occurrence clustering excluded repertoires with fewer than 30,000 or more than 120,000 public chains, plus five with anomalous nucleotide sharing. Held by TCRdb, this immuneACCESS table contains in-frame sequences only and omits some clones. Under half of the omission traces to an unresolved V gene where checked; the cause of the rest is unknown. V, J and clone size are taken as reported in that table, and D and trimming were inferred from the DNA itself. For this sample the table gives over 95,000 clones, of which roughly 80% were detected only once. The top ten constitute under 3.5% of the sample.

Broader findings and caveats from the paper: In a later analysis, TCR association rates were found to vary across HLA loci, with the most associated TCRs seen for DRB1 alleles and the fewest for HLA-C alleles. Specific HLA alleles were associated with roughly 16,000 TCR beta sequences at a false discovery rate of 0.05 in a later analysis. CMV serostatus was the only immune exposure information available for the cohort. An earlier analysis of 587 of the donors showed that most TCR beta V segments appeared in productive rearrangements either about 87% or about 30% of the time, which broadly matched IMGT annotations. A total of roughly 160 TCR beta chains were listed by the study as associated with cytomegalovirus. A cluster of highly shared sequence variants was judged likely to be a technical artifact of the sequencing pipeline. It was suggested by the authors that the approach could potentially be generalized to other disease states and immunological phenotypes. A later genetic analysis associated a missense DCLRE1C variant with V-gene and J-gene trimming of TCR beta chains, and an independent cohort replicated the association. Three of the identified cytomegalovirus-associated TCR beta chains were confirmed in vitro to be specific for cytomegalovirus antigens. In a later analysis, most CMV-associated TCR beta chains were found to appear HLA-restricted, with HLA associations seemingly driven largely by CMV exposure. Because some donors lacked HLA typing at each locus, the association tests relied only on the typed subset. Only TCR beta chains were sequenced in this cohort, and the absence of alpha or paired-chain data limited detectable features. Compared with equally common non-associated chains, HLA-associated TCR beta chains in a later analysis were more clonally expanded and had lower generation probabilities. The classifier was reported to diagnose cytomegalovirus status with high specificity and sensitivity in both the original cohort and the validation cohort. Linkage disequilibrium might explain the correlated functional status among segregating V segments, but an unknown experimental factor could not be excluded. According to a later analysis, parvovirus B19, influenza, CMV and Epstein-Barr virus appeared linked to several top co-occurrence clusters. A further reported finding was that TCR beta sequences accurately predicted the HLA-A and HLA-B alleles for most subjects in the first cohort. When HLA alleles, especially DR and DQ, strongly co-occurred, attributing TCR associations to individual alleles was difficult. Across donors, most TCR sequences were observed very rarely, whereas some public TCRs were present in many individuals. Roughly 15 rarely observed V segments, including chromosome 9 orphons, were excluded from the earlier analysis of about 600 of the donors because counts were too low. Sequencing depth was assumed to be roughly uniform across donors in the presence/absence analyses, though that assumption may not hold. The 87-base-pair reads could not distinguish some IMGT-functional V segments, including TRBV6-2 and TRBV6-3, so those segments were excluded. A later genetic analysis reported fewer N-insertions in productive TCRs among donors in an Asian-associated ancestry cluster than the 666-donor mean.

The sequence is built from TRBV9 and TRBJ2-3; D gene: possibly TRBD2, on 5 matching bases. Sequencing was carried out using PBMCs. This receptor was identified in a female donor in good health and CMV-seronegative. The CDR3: CASSNERSTDTQYF. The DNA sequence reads TGTGCCAGCAGCAACGAGCGGAGCACAGATACGCAGTATTTT.